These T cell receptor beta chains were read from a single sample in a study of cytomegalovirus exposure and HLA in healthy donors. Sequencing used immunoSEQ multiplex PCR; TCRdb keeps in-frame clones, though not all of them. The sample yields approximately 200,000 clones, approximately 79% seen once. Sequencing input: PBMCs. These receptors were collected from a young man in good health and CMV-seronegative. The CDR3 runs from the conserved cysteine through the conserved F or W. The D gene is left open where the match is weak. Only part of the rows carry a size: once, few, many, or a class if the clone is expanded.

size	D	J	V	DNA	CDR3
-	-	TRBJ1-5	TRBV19	TGTGCCAGTAGTACTAGACAGATGATTAGGGATAGCAATCAGCCCCAGCATTTT	CASSTRQMIRDSNQPQHF
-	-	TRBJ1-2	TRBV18	TGTGCCAGCTCACCGGAGAGTACTAACTATGGCTACACCTTC	CASSPESTNYGYTF
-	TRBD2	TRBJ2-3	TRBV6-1	TGTGCCAGCAGGCCAGGACTAGCGGGGACAGATACGCAGTATTTT	CASRPGLAGTDTQYF
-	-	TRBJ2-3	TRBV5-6	TGTGCCAGCAGCTTGGTCCGGGAGATGAGCACAGATACGCAGTATTTT	CASSLVREMSTDTQYF
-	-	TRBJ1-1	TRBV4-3	TGCGCCAGCAGCCAAGACGACAGGAGGGCTTTCTTT	CASSQDDRRAFF
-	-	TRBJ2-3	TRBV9	TGTGCCAGCAGCCTCCGACAGTCTAGCACAGATACGCAGTATTTT	CASSLRQSSTDTQYF
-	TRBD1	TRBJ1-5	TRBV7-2	TGTGCCAGCAGTAATATGGGACAGGGATCGGTAAATCAGCCCCAGCATTTT	CASSNMGQGSVNQPQHF
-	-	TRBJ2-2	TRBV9	TGTGCCAGCAGCGTTTCCGACAGGCCGAGGACCGGGGAGCTGTTTTTT	CASSVSDRPRTGELFF
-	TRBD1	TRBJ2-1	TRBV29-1	TGCAGCGTTGTGGGGACAGGATTAAATGAGCAGTTCTTC	CSVVGTGLNEQFF
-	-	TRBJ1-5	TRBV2	TGTGCCAGCAGGTTCCGGGACAATCAGCCCCAGCATTTT	CASRFRDNQPQHF
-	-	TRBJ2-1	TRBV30	TGTGCCTGGAGTCGGGTCCCCTCCTACAATGAGCAGTTCTTC	CAWSRVPSYNEQFF
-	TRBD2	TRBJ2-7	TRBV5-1	TGCGCCAGCAGCTTTAAGACTAGCGGGGGATCCTACGAGCAGTACTTC	CASSFKTSGGSYEQYF
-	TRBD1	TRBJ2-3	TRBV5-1	TGCGCCAGCAGCTTGCCCGGGACAGGGTATGGAACAGATACGCAGTATTTT	CASSLPGTGYGTDTQYF
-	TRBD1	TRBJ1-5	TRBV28	TGTGCCAGCAGGGCTACAGGGGGCAGTCAGCCCCAGCATTTT	CASRATGGSQPQHF
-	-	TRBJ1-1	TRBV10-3	TGTGCCACCCACCAACCCGGGACAACTGTCACTGAAGCTTTCTTT	CATHQPGTTVTEAFF
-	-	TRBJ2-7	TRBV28	TGTGCCAGCAGTGGGGCTAGCGTTCCTTGGTACGAGCAGTACTTC	CASSGASVPWYEQYF
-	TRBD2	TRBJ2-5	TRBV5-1	TGCGCCAGCAGGGTTCGGACTAGCGGTCCGCAAGAGACCCAGTACTTC	CASRVRTSGPQETQYF
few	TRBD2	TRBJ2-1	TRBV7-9	TGTGCCAGCAGCCAGAGACTAGCGGGCTACAATGAGCAGTTCTTC	CASSQRLAGYNEQFF
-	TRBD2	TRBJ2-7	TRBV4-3	TGCGCCAGCAGCCACTTGGCGGGAGAAGTAAACGAGCAGTACTTC	CASSHLAGEVNEQYF
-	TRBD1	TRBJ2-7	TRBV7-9	TGTGCCAGCAATCAGGGGGCGCAGAACTACGAGCAGTACTTC	CASNQGAQNYEQYF
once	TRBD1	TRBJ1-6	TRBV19	TGTGCCAGTAGTATACTCGGGACAGCTATTAATTCACCCCTCCACTTT	CASSILGTAINSPLHF
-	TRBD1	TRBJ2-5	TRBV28	TGTGCCAGCAGGTCAGGACAGGCCGGTCAAGAGACCCAGTACTTC	CASRSGQAGQETQYF
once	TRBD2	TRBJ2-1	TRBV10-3	TGTGCCATCGGAGGGACTACCTCGTCAGTAGACAATGAGCAGTTCTTC	CAIGGTTSSVDNEQFF
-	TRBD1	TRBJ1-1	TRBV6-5	TGTGCCAGCAGTTACTCGATTCAGGGGGGGAACACTGAAGCTTTCTTT	CASSYSIQGGNTEAFF
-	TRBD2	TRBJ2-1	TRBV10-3	TGTGCCATCAGTGAGGGACTAGCGGTCAATGAGCAGTTCTTC	CAISEGLAVNEQFF
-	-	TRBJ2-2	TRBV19	TGTGCCGCCCGGACAGCGAACACCGGGGAGCTGTTTTTT	CAARTANTGELFF
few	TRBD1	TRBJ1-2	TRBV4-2	TGTGCCAGCAGCCAACCCGCCAAGGCAGGGGGCGAGACCTATGGCTACACCTTC	CASSQPAKAGGETYGYTF
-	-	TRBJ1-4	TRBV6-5	TGTGCCAGCAGTGGAGACAGCTACACGAATGAAAAACTGTTTTTT	CASSGDSYTNEKLFF
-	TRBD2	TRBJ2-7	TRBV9	TGTGCCAGCAGCGTAAGTTTGGGTAGCGGGAGCTACGAGCAGTACTTC	CASSVSLGSGSYEQYF
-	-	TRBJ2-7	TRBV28	TGTGCCAGCAGTTCCGTAGCGGAGTACGAGCAGTACTTC	CASSSVAEYEQYF
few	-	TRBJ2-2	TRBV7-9	TGTGCCAGCACCCAACTCCCGGAGGCCCAAACCGGGGAGCTGTTTTTT	CASTQLPEAQTGELFF
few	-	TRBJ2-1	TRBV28	TGTGCCAGTAAAGCCCCCTACAATGAGCAGTTCTTC	CASKAPYNEQFF
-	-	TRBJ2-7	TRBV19	TGTGCCAGTAGTATAGTAGGGGGACGCGAGCAGTACTTC	CASSIVGGREQYF
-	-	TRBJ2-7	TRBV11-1	TGTGCCAGCAGCTTACAGGGGATAGTTGACTACGAGCAGTACTTC	CASSLQGIVDYEQYF
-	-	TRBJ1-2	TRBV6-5	TGTGCCAGCAGAAACCCCACCAGTGGCTATGGCTACACCTTC	CASRNPTSGYGYTF
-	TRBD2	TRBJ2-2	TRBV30	TGTGCCTGGCTAGCGGGAGGGGTGAACACCGGGGAGCTGTTTTTT	CAWLAGGVNTGELFF
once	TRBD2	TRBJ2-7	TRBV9	TGTGCCAGCGCGGTGACTAGCGGGGGCCTAGAGCAGTACTTC	CASAVTSGGLEQYF
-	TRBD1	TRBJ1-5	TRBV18	TGTGCCAGCTCACCCCCAGGGGGGCGCAATCAGCCCCAGCATTTT	CASSPPGGRNQPQHF
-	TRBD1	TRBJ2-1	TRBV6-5	TGTGCCAGCAGTTACACAGGGGGCTCCTACAATGAGCAGTTCTTC	CASSYTGGSYNEQFF
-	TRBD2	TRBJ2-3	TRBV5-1	TGCGCCAGCAGCTCAGGACTAGCGGGCGGCCGGAGTTCCCACACAGATACGCAGTATTTT	CASSSGLAGGRSSHTDTQYF
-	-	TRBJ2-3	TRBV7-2	TGTGCCAGCAGCTTAGGAGTGGTGGCGGCTACTAGCACAGATACGCAGTATTTT	CASSLGVVAATSTDTQYF